The entry below describes one TCR beta chain. Its target is unknown. Trimming removed 0 bases from V and 2 bases from J, with 11 bases in between. Germline V gene lookup returns CDR1 SGHRS and CDR2 YFSETQ. This CDR3 has 15 residues. Unique molecular identifiers were incorporated into the prepared TCRbeta library. TCRdb fed the PCR reads into MiXCR, producing one record per CDR3 protein. There are 300,000 to 350,000 distinct CDR3 sequences in the sample; around 25% occur only once, and roughly 9.8% lies in the top ten. These data originate in a study of T-cell reconstitution after alpha-beta-depleted transplantation in children. Study results and limitations: The high TCRbeta diversity at day 60 in some patients came from surviving recipient T cells and thymic progenitors. Counts and diversity of T cells one year after transplant came mostly from newly produced T cells.

This chain uses TRBV5-1 with TRBJ1-1; D is possibly TRBD1 (5 bases). This receptor was identified in a male patient between 5 and 17 years old who had a stem cell transplant for acute lymphoblastic leukemia, so the T cells may come from the graft donor. The sample here was PBMCs, mostly from graft donor cells, taken 180 days after TCRalphabeta/CD19-depleted stem cell transplant. CDR3 sequence reads: CASSLVGGINTEAFF. Written as DNA, the CDR3 is TGCGCCAGCAGCTTGGTCGGGGGAATTAACACTGAAGCTTTCTTT.